These 27 T cell receptor beta chains were all obtained from the same sample, sequenced in a study of regulatory T cells in long-lasting Graves disease. Time point noted: newly diagnosed GD, antithyroid drugs for less than 3 months. After RNA was extracted from PBMCs, the TCR library was made from it. With iRepertoire HTBI primers and Arm-PCR of CDR3 regions, TCR beta libraries were built. MiXCR was run by TCRdb on the multiplex PCR reads, yielding one entry per CDR3 protein. The repertoire holds 500,000 or so distinct CDR3 sequences, with about 16% as singletons. These data were also filed under a second study, of T cells in Graves' hyperthyroidism and ophthalmopathy.

The starting material was peripheral blood mononuclear cells (PBMCs), obtained at new diagnosis, from a patient treated with antithyroid drugs. The receptors originated from a woman aged 40-60 years with Graves disease.

This clonotype has at least ten counts. V gene TRBV28 combines with J gene TRBJ2-2, with unresolved D. Germline V gene sequence: CDR1 MDHEN, CDR2 SYDVKM. Trimming stripped 2 bases from V and 0 bases from J, with 4 bases between. The CDR3 length is 14 residues. CDR3 amino acids: CASSLLSNTGELFF. CDR3 nucleotides: TGTGCCAGCAGTTTACTGTCGAACACCGGGGAGCTGTTTTTT.

Comment on this clonotype: At one of its ends the junction is not consistent with the germline gene, which may arise from a read error. The V gene is TRBV6-1, the J gene TRBJ2-2; 10 bases fit TRBD2. This CDR3 has 15 amino acids. CDR1 is MNHNS and CDR2 is SASEGT in the germline V gene. In DNA, the CDR3 is TGCGCCAGCAAGGGGGAGCGGGGGGGCGACGGGGAGCTGTTTTTT. It yields the protein CASKGERGGDGELFF.

This rearrangement joins TRBV12-3 or TRBV12-4 to TRBJ2-3; D might be TRBD1 or TRBD2, each matching 7 bases. V was pared by 5 bases and J by 7 bases, with 16 bases between. This CDR3 has 14 residues. CDR3: CASSPRGGPNTQYF. The CDR3 DNA reads as TGTGCCAGCAGTCCCAGGGGGGGTCCAAATACGCAGTATTTT.

In this sample, this clonotype turned up many times. The V gene is TRBV28, the J gene TRBJ2-5; TRBD1 aligns across 10 bases. Germline loops: CDR1 MDHEN, CDR2 SYDVKM. J was trimmed by 4 bases and V by 0 bases; bases with no gene match: 5. The CDR3 length is 16 residues. In DNA form, the CDR3 reads TGTGCCAGCAGTTTATGGGGGGGACAGGGGACAGAGACCCAGTACTTC. Translating it yields CASSLWGGQGTETQYF.

Details on this clonotype: This may stem from a read error, because a much larger clone lies one nucleotide away. The rearrangement uses TRBV12-3 or TRBV12-4 and TRBJ1-2, with no clear D. V was cut by 5 bases and J by 0 bases, with 10 bases left in between. This CDR3 spans 14 amino acids. CDR3 protein: CASSDNRPNYGYTF. As DNA, the CDR3 is TGTGCCAGCAGTGATAACAGACCTAACTATGGCTACACCTTC.

This clonotype was counted a few times. V is TRBV19 and J is TRBJ2-5, with D possibly TRBD1 on 6 matching bases. The CDR3 has 18 amino acids. Germline CDR1 is LNHDA and CDR2 is SQIVND (reference sequence). The ends were cut back, 4 bases at V and 0 bases at J, with 21 bases in the middle. CDR3 sequence: CASSTPQGNQRYQETQYF. CDR3 coding DNA: TGTGCCAGTAGTACTCCGCAGGGGAATCAACGGTACCAAGAGACCCAGTACTTC.

This chain joins TRBV4-2 and TRBJ2-7, with TRBD1 as a possible D gene (6 bases). The CDR3 has 15 amino acids. The V end was cut by 2 bases, the J end by 5 bases, with 16 bases between. Germline V gene data show CDR1 as LGHNA and CDR2 as YNFKEQ. The CDR3 DNA reads TGTGCCAGCAGCCAACATAGACAGGACATGGACGAGCAGTACTTC. Protein: CASSQHRQDMDEQYF.

This clonotype was counted a few times. The chain employs TRBV3-1 and TRBJ2-2; either TRBD1 or TRBD2 may fit D (5 bases each). V gave up 2 bases and J gave up 4 bases, with 8 bases separating them. This CDR3 is built from 14 residues. Germline V lookup: CDR1 LGHDT, CDR2 YNNKEL (reference sequence). CDR3 sequence (DNA): TGTGCCAGCAGCCAATCCGGGGCCACCGGGGAGCTGTTTTTT. Its translation is CASSQSGATGELFF.

In regard to this clonotype: It is unclear where the CDR3 begins or ends on the DNA, so no DNA is shown, and the CDR3 is as TCRdb lists it. The chain combines TRBV7-2 with TRBJ2-3; whether TRBD2, the table's D call, matches the DNA was not checked. The germline CDR1 and CDR2 sequences are SGHTA and FQGNSA. The CDR3 comprises 24 residues, both ends counted. CDR3 protein: CASSQVGEQTYEQYFGPSTDTQYF.

The chain recombines TRBV10-3 with TRBJ1-3; D possibly corresponds to TRBD1 (5 bases). The V end was cut by 0 bases, the J end by 0 bases, with 9 bases between. This CDR3 region has 16 residues. Germline V gene lookup returns CDR1 ENHRY and CDR2 SYGVKD. CDR3 coding DNA: TGTGCCATCAGTGAGTCAGACAGCCCCTCTGGAAACACCATATATTTT. Amino acids: CAISESDSPSGNTIYF.

The chain links TRBV19 to TRBJ1-1; D is unresolved. The CDR3 has 11 amino acids. Germline V gene data show CDR1 as LNHDA and CDR2 as SQIVND (reference sequence). V shed 5 bases and J shed 6 bases, with 7 bases lying between them. The CDR3 nucleotides read TGTGCCAGTAGTGGCGGACCTGAAGCTTTCTTT. Its translation is CASSGGPEAFF.

This clonotype was seen repeatedly, ten times or more. V and J are TRBV2 and TRBJ2-2, with 8 positions matching TRBD1. The CDR3 is 14 amino acids. The J segment lost 1 base and the V segment lost 6 bases, leaving 1 base of the junction unmatched. Germline V lookup: CDR1 SNHLY, CDR2 FYNNEI. CDR3 nucleotide sequence: TGTGCCAGCAGGGGGACAGGGAACACCGGGGAGCTGTTTTTT. Amino acid sequence: CASRGTGNTGELFF.

This clonotype occurred a few times. The CDR3 nucleotides are TGTGCCAGTAGTACCCGGACAGGGGAAGTGAATGGCTACACCTTC. Its translation: CASSTRTGEVNGYTF. The rearrangement uses TRBV19 and TRBJ1-2; TRBD1 matches 9 bases. Looked up from germline, CDR1 is LNHDA and CDR2 is SQIVND (reference sequence). V was pared by 4 bases and J by 6 bases, with 9 bases of the junction left unmatched. This CDR3 has 15 residues.

Ten or more counts support this clonotype. This chain joins TRBV3-1 and TRBJ1-1; D call uncertain. The CDR3 extends over 14 amino acids. Looked up from germline, CDR1 is LGHDT and CDR2 is YNNKEL (reference sequence). V lost 2 bases to trimming and J lost 1 base, with 8 bases between them. In nucleotides, the CDR3 is TGTGCCAGCAGCCAAAGTACGCCGAACACTGAAGCTTTCTTT. Translating gives CASSQSTPNTEAFF.

This clonotype was found many times. The V call is TRBV11-2, the J call TRBJ2-7; D is unclear. The CDR3 sequence is 15 residues long. Trimming took off 2 bases at V and 3 bases at J, with 14 bases between the two ends. CDR1 and CDR2 (germline): SGHAT, FQNNGV. DNA for the CDR3: TGTGCCAGCAGCTTACTACCGGACCCGGACTACGAGCAGTACTTC. It specifies CASSLLPDPDYEQYF.

In its sample, this clonotype was seen many times. The J gene is TRBJ1-5, the V gene TRBV27; D perhaps matches TRBD1 (6 bases). The CDR3 consists of 12 residues. V was shortened by 8 bases and J by 6 bases, with 11 bases between the two germline ends. Per germline, CDR1 MNHEY and CDR2 SMNVEV (reference sequence). Written as DNA, the CDR3 is TGTGCCAGCGGTACAGGGCGTCAGCCCCAGCATTTT. Translated, it gives CASGTGRQPQHF.

The chain uses TRBV6-1 and TRBJ1-2; TRBD1 aligns across 7 bases. The CDR3 consists of 13 residues. CDR1 MNHNS and CDR2 SASEGT come from the germline V gene. Trimming cost V 8 bases and J 5 bases; bases outside gene matches: 8. Written as DNA, the CDR3 is TGTGCCAGCGCAGGGGGGACCTTTTATGGCTACACCTTC. This codes for CASAGGTFYGYTF.

This clonotype was seen repeatedly, ten times or more. The rearrangement links TRBV12-3 or TRBV12-4 to TRBJ2-7; 12 nucleotides line up with TRBD2. The CDR3 is made up of 15 amino acids. With 5 bases clipped from V and 6 bases from J, the junction kept 8 bases outside the gene matches. CDR3 nucleotides: TGTGCCAGCAGTCCTAGCGGGGGGGCCAAATCCGAGCAGTACTTC. Protein: CASSPSGGAKSEQYF.

This clonotype has ten or more counts. The V gene is TRBV7-9, the J gene TRBJ2-7; unclear D gene. V was cut by 3 bases and J by 4 bases, with 19 bases left in between. Per the germline V gene, CDR1 is SEHNR and CDR2 is FQNEAQ (reference sequence). The CDR3 runs 16 residues. CDR3 residues: CASSFSLVRNGYEQYF. Written as DNA, the CDR3 is TGTGCCAGCAGCTTCAGTCTAGTCAGGAACGGATACGAGCAGTACTTC.

The chain employs TRBV7-2 and TRBJ2-4; 7 bases are a match to TRBD1. With 4 bases clipped from V and 9 bases from J, the junction kept 6 bases outside the gene matches. CDR3 size: 13 residues. CDR1 and CDR2 from the germline V gene are SGHTA and FQGNSA. The CDR3, as DNA: TGTGCCAGCAGCTCGTCCACAGGGGTCATTCAGTACTTC. Translated: CASSSSTGVIQYF.

This clonotype is a singleton in its sample. This chain links TRBV6-1 with TRBJ2-3, with TRBD2 identical over 8 bases. Per the germline V gene, CDR1 is MNHNS and CDR2 is SASEGT. The CDR3 length is 17 residues. J lost 2 bases, V lost 5 bases, and 12 bases had no gene match. CDR3 amino acids: CASSPQSSGDATDTQYF. In nucleotides, the CDR3 is TGTGCCAGCAGTCCCCAGAGTAGCGGGGACGCCACAGATACGCAGTATTTT.

This clonotype was seen many times. This CDR3 is CASSLRAGYEQYF. The CDR3, as DNA: TGCGCCAGCTCCTTGCGGGCCGGGTACGAGCAGTACTTC. This sequence joins TRBV5-1 and TRBJ2-7; D perhaps matches TRBD2 (5 bases). The CDR3 consists of 13 residues. The V gene's germline CDR1 is SGHRS and CDR2 YFSETQ. V lost 7 bases and J 4 bases, leaving 15 bases between the germline ends.

This clonotype was picked up many times. The V and J genes are TRBV2 and TRBJ1-1, with unresolved D. The germline V gene encodes CDR1 SNHLY and CDR2 FYNNEI. Trimming shortened V by 6 bases and J by 3 bases, and 11 bases separated the two germline ends. The CDR3 spans 13 residues. CDR3 residues: CASSAEWDTEAFF. The DNA of the CDR3 is TGTGCCAGCAGCGCTGAGTGGGACACTGAAGCTTTCTTT. Together with reference TRBV2 and TRBJ1-1, the CDR3 gives the full variable domain: EPEVTQTPSHQVTQMGQEVILRCVPISNHLYFYWYRQILGQKVEFLVSFYNNEISEKSEIFDDQFSVERPDGSNFTLKIRSTKLEDSAMYFCASSAEWDTEAFFGQGTRLTVV.

The chain combines TRBV5-1 with TRBJ2-2; TRBD1 aligns across 7 bases. Germline CDR1 and CDR2: SGHRS and YFSETQ. V dropped 7 bases and J dropped 4; count of bases not matched to a gene: 7. This CDR3 contains 14 residues. CDR3 protein: CASYPGQPTGELFF. CDR3 DNA sequence: TGCGCCAGCTACCCGGGACAGCCCACCGGGGAGCTGTTTTTT.

The genes are TRBV25-1 and TRBJ1-6; 7 nucleotides align to TRBD1. Germline V gene data show CDR1 as MGHDK and CDR2 as SYGVNS. The junction had 5 bases not matched to a gene; V was cut back by 2 bases and J by 7 bases. There are 15 residues in the CDR3. The DNA of the CDR3 is TGTGCCAGCAGTGAAGAAACAGGGGTGAATTCACCCCTCCACTTT. Its translation is CASSEETGVNSPLHF.

This clonotype was counted many times. V is TRBV10-3 and J is TRBJ2-3; tentative D call: TRBD2 (6 bases). The germline V and J ends were trimmed by 8 bases and 5 bases, with 14 bases remaining between them. The CDR3 consists of 13 residues. Germline V gives CDR1 ENHRY, CDR2 SYGVKD. CDR3 in amino acids: CAIGVWEEDTQYF. The CDR3 DNA follows: TGTGCCATCGGGGTATGGGAGGAAGATACGCAGTATTTT.

This clonotype was found many times. The J gene is TRBJ1-6, the V gene TRBV5-1, with 12 bases fitting TRBD1. There are 17 residues in the CDR3. Germline V gene data show CDR1 as SGHRS and CDR2 as YFSETQ. The junction had 7 bases not matched to a gene; V was cut back by 0 bases and J by 9 bases. CDR3 amino acids: CASSLEGTGGSSSPLHF. As DNA, the CDR3 is TGCGCCAGCAGCTTGGAGGGGACAGGGGGCTCCTCTTCACCCCTCCACTTT.